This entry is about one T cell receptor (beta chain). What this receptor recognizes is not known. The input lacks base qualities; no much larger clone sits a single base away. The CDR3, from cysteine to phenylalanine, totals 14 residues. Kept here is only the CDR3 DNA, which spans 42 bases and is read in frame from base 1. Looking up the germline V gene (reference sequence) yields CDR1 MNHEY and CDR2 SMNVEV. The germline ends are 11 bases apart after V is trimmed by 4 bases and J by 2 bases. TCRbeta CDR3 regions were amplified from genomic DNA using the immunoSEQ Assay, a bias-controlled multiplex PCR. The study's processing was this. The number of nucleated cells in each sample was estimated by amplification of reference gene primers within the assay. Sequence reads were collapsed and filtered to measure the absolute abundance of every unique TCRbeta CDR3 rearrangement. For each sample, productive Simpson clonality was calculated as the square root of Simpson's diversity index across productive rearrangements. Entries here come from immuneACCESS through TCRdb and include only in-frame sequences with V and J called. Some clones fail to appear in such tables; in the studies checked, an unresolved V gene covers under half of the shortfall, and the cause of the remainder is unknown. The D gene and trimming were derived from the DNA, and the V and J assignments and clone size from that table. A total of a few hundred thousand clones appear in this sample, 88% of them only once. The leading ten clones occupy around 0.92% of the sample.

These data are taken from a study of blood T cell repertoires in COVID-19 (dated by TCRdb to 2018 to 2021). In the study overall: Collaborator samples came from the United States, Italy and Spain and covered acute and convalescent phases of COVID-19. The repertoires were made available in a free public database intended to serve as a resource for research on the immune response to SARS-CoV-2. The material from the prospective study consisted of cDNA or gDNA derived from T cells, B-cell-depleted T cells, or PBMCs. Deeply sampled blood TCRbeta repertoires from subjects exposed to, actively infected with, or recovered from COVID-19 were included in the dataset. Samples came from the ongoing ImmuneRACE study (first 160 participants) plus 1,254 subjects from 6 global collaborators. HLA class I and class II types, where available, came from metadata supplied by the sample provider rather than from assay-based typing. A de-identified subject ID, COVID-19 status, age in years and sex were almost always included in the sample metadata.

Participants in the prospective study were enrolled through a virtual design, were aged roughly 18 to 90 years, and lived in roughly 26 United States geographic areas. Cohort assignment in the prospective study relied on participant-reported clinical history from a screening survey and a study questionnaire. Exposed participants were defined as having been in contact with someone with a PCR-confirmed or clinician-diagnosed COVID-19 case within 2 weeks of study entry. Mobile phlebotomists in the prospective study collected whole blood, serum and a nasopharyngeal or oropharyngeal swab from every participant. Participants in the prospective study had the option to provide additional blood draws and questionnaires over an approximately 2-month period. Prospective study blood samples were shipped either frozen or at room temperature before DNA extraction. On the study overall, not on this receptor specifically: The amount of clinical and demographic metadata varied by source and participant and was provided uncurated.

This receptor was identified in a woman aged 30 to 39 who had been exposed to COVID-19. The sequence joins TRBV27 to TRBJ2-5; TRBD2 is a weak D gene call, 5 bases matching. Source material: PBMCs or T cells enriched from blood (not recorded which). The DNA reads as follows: TGTGCCAGCAGTTCTAGAGCGGTTCAAGAGACCCAGTACTTC. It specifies CASSSRAVQETQYF.